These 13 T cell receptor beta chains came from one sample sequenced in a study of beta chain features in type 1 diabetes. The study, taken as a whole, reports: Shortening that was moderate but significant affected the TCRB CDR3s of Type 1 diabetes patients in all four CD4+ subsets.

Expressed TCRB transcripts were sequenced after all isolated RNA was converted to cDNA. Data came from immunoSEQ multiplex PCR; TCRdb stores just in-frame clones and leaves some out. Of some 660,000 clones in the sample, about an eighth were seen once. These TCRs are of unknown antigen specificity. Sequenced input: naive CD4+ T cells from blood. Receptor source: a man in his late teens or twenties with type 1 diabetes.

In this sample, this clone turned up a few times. DNA for the CDR3: TGTGCCAGCTCCCTGGGGGGGTACGAGCAGTACTTC. Its protein product is CASSLGGYEQYF. V and J are TRBV18 and TRBJ2-7; 7 nucleotides agree with TRBD2. The length of the CDR3 is 12 residues. Trimming took 6 bases from V and 4 from J; bases not matched to a gene: 3. Germline lookup yields CDR1 KGHSH and CDR2 LQKENI.

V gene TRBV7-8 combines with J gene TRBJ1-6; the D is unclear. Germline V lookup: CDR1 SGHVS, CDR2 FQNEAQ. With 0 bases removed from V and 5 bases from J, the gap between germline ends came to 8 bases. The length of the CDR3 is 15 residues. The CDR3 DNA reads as TGTGCCAGCAGCTTAGCCGGCCTCCATAATTCACCCCTCCACTTT. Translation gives CASSLAGLHNSPLHF.

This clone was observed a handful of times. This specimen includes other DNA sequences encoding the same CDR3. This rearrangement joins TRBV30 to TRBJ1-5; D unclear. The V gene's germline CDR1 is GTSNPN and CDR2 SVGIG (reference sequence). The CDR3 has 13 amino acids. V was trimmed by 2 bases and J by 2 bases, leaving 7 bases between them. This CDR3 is CAWSPRGNQPQHF. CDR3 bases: TGTGCCTGGAGTCCACGGGGCAATCAGCCCCAGCATTTT. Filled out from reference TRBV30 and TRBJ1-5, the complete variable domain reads SQTIHQWPATLVQPVGSPLSLECTVEGTSNPNLYWYRQAAGRGLQLLFYSVGIGQISSEVPQNLSASRPQDRQFILSSKKLLLSDSGFYLCAWSPRGNQPQHFGDGTRLSIL.

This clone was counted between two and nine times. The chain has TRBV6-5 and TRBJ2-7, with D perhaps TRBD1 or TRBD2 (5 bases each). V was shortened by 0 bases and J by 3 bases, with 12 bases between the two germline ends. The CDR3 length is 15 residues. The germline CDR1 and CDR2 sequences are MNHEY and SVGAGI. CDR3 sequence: CASSYSGRLNYEQYF. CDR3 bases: TGTGCCAGCAGTTACTCGGGACGGCTAAACTACGAGCAGTACTTC.

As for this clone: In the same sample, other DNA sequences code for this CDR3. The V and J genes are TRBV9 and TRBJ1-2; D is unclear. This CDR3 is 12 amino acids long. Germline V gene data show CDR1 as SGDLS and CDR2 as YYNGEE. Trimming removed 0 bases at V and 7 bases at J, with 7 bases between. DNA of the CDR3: TGTGCCAGCAGCGTAGGAGGTGGTGGCTACACCTTC. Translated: CASSVGGGGYTF.

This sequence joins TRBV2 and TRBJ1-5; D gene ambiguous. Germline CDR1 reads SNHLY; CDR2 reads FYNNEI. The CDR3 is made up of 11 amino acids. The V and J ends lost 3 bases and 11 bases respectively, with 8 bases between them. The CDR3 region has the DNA TGTGCCAGCAGTGATTCGGCCGCCCAGCATTTT. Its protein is CASSDSAAQHF.

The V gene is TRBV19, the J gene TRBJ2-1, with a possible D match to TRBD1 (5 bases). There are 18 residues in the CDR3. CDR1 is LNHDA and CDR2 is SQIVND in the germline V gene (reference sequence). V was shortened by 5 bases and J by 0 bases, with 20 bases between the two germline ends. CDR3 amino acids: CASSHMGPGPGSYNEQFF. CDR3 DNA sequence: TGTGCCAGTAGTCACATGGGGCCAGGGCCTGGCTCCTACAATGAGCAGTTCTTC.

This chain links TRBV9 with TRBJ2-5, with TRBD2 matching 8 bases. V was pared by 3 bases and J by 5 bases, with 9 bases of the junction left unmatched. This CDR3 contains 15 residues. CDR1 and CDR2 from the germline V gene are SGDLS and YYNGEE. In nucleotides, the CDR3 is TGTGCCAGCAGCGATTCCGGGACTAGAGTGGAGACCCAGTACTTC. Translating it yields CASSDSGTRVETQYF.

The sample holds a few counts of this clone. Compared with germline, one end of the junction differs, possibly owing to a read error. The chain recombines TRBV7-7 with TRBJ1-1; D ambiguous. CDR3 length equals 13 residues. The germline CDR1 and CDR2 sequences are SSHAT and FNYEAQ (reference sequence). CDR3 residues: CASSLTMNTEAFF. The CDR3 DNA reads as TGTGCTAGCAGCCTTACAATGAACACTGAAGCTTTCTTT.

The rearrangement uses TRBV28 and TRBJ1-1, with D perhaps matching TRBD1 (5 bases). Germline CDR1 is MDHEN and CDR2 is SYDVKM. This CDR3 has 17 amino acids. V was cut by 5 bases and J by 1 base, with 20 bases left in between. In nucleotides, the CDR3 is TGTGCCAGCAGTGGCTGGGACTCCATATACGCGAACACTGAAGCTTTCTTT. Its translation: CASSGWDSIYANTEAFF.

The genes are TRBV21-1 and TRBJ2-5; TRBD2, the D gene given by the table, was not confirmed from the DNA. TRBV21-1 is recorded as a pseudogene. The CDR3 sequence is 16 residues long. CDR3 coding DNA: TGTGCCAGCAGCAAAGGCGGGCCCTGGAGTAGCGAGACCCAGTACTTC. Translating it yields CASSKGGPWSSETQYF.

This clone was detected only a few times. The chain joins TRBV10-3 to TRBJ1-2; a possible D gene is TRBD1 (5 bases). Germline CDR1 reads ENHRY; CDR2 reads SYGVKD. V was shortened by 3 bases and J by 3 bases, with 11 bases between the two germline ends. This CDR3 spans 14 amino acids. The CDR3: CAISERDSHYGYTF. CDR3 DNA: TGTGCCATCAGTGAAAGGGACTCCCACTATGGCTACACCTTC.

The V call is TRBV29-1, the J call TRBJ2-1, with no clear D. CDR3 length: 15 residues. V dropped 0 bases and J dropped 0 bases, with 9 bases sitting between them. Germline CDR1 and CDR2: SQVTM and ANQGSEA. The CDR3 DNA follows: TGCAGCGTTGAAGATCGGAGATTCTCCTACAATGAGCAGTTCTTC. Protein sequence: CSVEDRRFSYNEQFF.